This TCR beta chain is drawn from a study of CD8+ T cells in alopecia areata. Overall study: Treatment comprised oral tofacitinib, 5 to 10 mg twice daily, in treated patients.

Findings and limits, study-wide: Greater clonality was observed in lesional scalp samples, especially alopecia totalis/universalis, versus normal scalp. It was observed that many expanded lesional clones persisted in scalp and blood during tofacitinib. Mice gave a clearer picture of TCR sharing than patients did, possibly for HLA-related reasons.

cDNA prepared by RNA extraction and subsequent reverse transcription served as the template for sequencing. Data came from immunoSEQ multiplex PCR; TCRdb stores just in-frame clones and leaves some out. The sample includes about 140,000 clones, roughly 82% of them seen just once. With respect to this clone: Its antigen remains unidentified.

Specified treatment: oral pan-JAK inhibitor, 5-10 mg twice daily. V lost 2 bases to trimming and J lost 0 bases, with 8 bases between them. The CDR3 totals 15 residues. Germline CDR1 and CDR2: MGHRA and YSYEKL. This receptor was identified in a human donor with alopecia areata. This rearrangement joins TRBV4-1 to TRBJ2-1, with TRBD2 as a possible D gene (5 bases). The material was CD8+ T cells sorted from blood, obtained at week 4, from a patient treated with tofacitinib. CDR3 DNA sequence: TGCGCCAGCAGCCAACTAGGGAGCTCCTACAATGAGCAGTTCTTC. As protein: CASSQLGSSYNEQFF.